The rows below give T cell receptor beta chains drawn from one sample of a study of cytomegalovirus exposure and HLA in healthy donors. This table comes from immunoSEQ multiplex PCR, and its TCRdb copy is limited to in-frame clones, with some not included. The table has approximately 170,000 clones, just over 75% seen once. Material: PBMCs. The source is a woman aged 40 to 49 in good health and CMV-seronegative. The CDR3 runs from the conserved cysteine through the conserved F or W. Each record gives: clone size, V gene, D gene, J gene, CDR3 protein, CDR3 DNA. D genes are given only for firm matches. Where a row states a size, it is once, few, many or the class of an expanded clone; other rows omit it.

size: -
V: TRBV27
D: TRBD1
J: TRBJ2-7
CDR3: CASSLMGQTGEQYF
DNA: TGTGCCAGCAGTTTAATGGGACAGACCGGCGAGCAGTACTTC

size: -
V: TRBV10-3
D: TRBD1
J: TRBJ1-5
CDR3: CAIRDREEPQHF
DNA: TGTGCCATCCGGGACAGGGAAGAGCCCCAGCATTTT

size: -
V: TRBV28
D: -
J: TRBJ1-4
CDR3: CASLQGGPNEKLFF
DNA: TGTGCCAGCCTGCAGGGAGGCCCTAATGAAAAACTGTTTTTT

size: -
V: TRBV25-1
D: TRBD1
J: TRBJ1-6
CDR3: CASSEVQGASYNSPLHF
DNA: TGTGCCAGCAGTGAGGTACAGGGGGCTAGCTATAATTCACCCCTCCACTTT

size: -
V: TRBV4-2
D: -
J: TRBJ2-3
CDR3: CASRPGSTDTQYF
DNA: TGTGCCAGCAGGCCGGGTTCCACAGATACGCAGTATTTT

size: -
V: TRBV11-2
D: TRBD2
J: TRBJ2-5
CDR3: CASSFGGTLQETQYF
DNA: TGTGCCAGCAGCTTCGGGGGGACCCTCCAAGAGACCCAGTACTTC

size: few
V: TRBV4-1
D: -
J: TRBJ2-2
CDR3: CASSQENRLGGELFF
DNA: TGCGCCAGCAGCCAAGAGAATAGACTGGGCGGGGAGCTGTTTTTT

size: -
V: TRBV25-1
D: -
J: TRBJ1-5
CDR3: CASSESKGGGQQPQHF
DNA: TGTGCCAGCAGTGAATCTAAGGGCGGGGGCCAGCAGCCCCAGCATTTT

size: -
V: TRBV27
D: -
J: TRBJ2-3
CDR3: CASSSSPDTQYF
DNA: TGTGCCAGCAGTTCTAGCCCAGATACGCAGTATTTT

size: -
V: TRBV27
D: -
J: TRBJ2-6
CDR3: CASTLKLGANVLTF
DNA: TGTGCCAGCACCCTCAAGCTTGGGGCCAACGTCCTGACTTTC

size: -
V: TRBV30
D: TRBD2
J: TRBJ2-4
CDR3: CAWSVLLVAGPLAKNIQYF
DNA: TGTGCCTGGAGTGTACTGTTGGTAGCGGGCCCTCTAGCCAAAAACATTCAGTACTTC

size: -
V: TRBV6-6
D: -
J: TRBJ2-1
CDR3: CASSSSDSPRQFF
DNA: TGTGCCAGCAGTTCCTCAGACAGTCCAAGGCAGTTCTTC

size: -
V: TRBV19
D: TRBD1
J: TRBJ2-4
CDR3: CASRSGGKGAKNIQYF
DNA: TGTGCCAGTAGATCAGGGGGCAAGGGGGCCAAAAACATTCAGTACTTC

size: few
V: TRBV30
D: -
J: TRBJ2-5
CDR3: CAWSQAGETQYF
DNA: TGTGCCTGGAGTCAAGCGGGAGAGACCCAGTACTTC

size: -
V: TRBV11-3
D: TRBD2
J: TRBJ2-7
CDR3: CASSLDRPSGRGEQYF
DNA: TGTGCCAGCAGCTTAGATCGGCCTAGCGGGAGAGGAGAGCAGTACTTC

size: -
V: TRBV7-3
D: -
J: TRBJ2-3
CDR3: CASSYRSDTGDTQYF
DNA: TGTGCCAGCAGCTACAGATCTGACACAGGTGATACGCAGTATTTT

size: once
V: TRBV30
D: -
J: TRBJ2-5
CDR3: CAWSQGVPPETQYF
DNA: TGTGCCTGGAGTCAAGGAGTACCCCCGGAGACCCAGTACTTC

size: -
V: TRBV7-9
D: TRBD2
J: TRBJ2-3
CDR3: CASSAGLAGDFSTDTQYF
DNA: TGTGCCAGCAGCGCTGGACTAGCGGGCGATTTCAGCACAGATACGCAGTATTTT

size: -
V: TRBV30
D: TRBD1
J: TRBJ2-2
CDR3: CAWSTSQGVAGELFF
DNA: TGTGCCTGGAGTACCTCACAGGGGGTGGCCGGGGAGCTGTTTTTT

size: -
V: TRBV5-6
D: -
J: TRBJ2-7
CDR3: CASKFFRENYEQYF
DNA: TGTGCCAGCAAATTTTTCCGGGAAAACTACGAGCAGTACTTC

size: -
V: TRBV19
D: TRBD1
J: TRBJ2-5
CDR3: CASSLPPGQGPLTQYF
DNA: TGTGCCAGTAGCCTACCTCCGGGACAGGGGCCTCTAACCCAGTACTTC

size: -
V: TRBV5-1
D: TRBD2
J: TRBJ2-1
CDR3: CASSRTSGSLDEQFF
DNA: TGCGCCAGCAGCAGGACTAGCGGGAGTTTGGATGAGCAGTTCTTC

size: -
V: TRBV25-1
D: -
J: TRBJ1-2
CDR3: CASSEYGGYGYTF
DNA: TGTGCCAGCAGTGAATACGGCGGCTATGGCTACACCTTC

size: few
V: TRBV7-6
D: TRBD1
J: TRBJ2-5
CDR3: CASSSGQQETQYF
DNA: TGTGCCAGCAGCTCGGGACAGCAAGAGACCCAGTACTTC

size: -
V: TRBV5-6
D: TRBD2
J: TRBJ2-7
CDR3: CASSFSGSSYEQYF
DNA: TGTGCCAGCAGCTTTAGCGGGAGCTCCTACGAGCAGTACTTC

size: -
V: TRBV30
D: TRBD2
J: TRBJ2-2
CDR3: CAWRVAGSLTGELFF
DNA: TGTGCCTGGAGGGTAGCGGGAAGCCTCACCGGGGAGCTGTTTTTT

size: -
V: TRBV9
D: TRBD1
J: TRBJ1-4
CDR3: CASSVGQGSEKLFF
DNA: TGTGCCAGCAGCGTCGGACAGGGGAGCGAAAAACTGTTTTTT

size: -
V: TRBV2
D: -
J: TRBJ2-1
CDR3: CASSLQGWGGYPNEQFF
DNA: TGTGCCAGCAGTCTCCAGGGCTGGGGTGGCTACCCCAATGAGCAGTTCTTC

size: -
V: TRBV18
D: TRBD2
J: TRBJ2-5
CDR3: CASSPGTRETQYF
DNA: TGTGCCAGCTCTCCCGGGACTAGAGAGACCCAGTACTTC

size: -
V: TRBV18
D: -
J: TRBJ1-1
CDR3: CASSPPNKGRAEAFF
DNA: TGTGCCAGCTCACCTCCCAACAAGGGGAGGGCTGAAGCTTTCTTT

size: -
V: TRBV19
D: TRBD1
J: TRBJ1-1
CDR3: CASSPGQGWATEAFF
DNA: TGTGCCAGTAGTCCCGGACAGGGATGGGCCACTGAAGCTTTCTTT

size: -
V: TRBV5-1
D: -
J: TRBJ2-7
CDR3: CASSIGGGGYEQYF
DNA: TGCGCCAGCAGCATCGGGGGAGGGGGCTACGAGCAGTACTTC

size: -
V: TRBV30
D: -
J: TRBJ1-1
CDR3: CALDLQGRAFF
DNA: TGTGCCTTGGACCTACAGGGAAGAGCTTTCTTT

size: -
V: TRBV27
D: TRBD2
J: TRBJ2-2
CDR3: CASRAGFQVGELFF
DNA: TGTGCCAGCAGAGCGGGATTCCAGGTGGGGGAGCTGTTTTTT

size: -
V: TRBV13
D: -
J: TRBJ2-5
CDR3: CASSLGSAVQETQYF
DNA: TGTGCCAGCAGCTTAGGAAGCGCGGTACAAGAGACCCAGTACTTC

size: -
V: TRBV9
D: TRBD1
J: TRBJ2-7
CDR3: CASSVGQLSYEQYF
DNA: TGTGCCAGCAGCGTGGGACAGCTCTCCTACGAGCAGTACTTC

size: -
V: TRBV27
D: -
J: TRBJ1-5
CDR3: CASQAGANQPQHF
DNA: TGTGCCAGCCAGGCGGGGGCTAATCAGCCCCAGCATTTT

size: -
V: TRBV2
D: -
J: TRBJ2-7
CDR3: CASSYMTGSYEQYF
DNA: TGTGCCAGCAGTTATATGACGGGATCCTACGAGCAGTACTTC

size: -
V: TRBV28
D: TRBD1
J: TRBJ1-2
CDR3: CAARDRDGYTF
DNA: TGTGCCGCACGGGACAGGGACGGCTACACCTTC

size: -
V: TRBV7-2
D: TRBD2
J: TRBJ2-3
CDR3: CASSTHPGTRATQYF
DNA: TGTGCCAGCAGCACCCATCCCGGGACTAGGGCTACGCAGTATTTT

size: -
V: TRBV6-6
D: -
J: TRBJ2-3
CDR3: CASSYSNLALTDTQYF
DNA: TGTGCCAGCAGTTACTCGAATCTAGCCCTCACAGATACGCAGTATTTT

size: -
V: TRBV4-1
D: TRBD2
J: TRBJ2-7
CDR3: CASSQDQRGFYEQYF
DNA: TGCGCCAGCAGCCAAGATCAGCGGGGGTTTTACGAGCAGTACTTC

size: -
V: TRBV30
D: -
J: TRBJ2-3
CDR3: CAWNRDEDTQYF
DNA: TGTGCCTGGAACAGGGATGAAGATACGCAGTATTTT

size: few
V: TRBV5-1
D: -
J: TRBJ1-4
CDR3: CASSVGGTATNEKLFF
DNA: TGCGCCAGCAGCGTGGGAGGGACTGCAACTAATGAAAAACTGTTTTTT

size: few
V: TRBV5-1
D: TRBD2
J: TRBJ2-2
CDR3: CASSLIAGGPRATGELFF
DNA: TGCGCCAGCAGCTTGATCGCGGGAGGCCCCCGCGCCACCGGGGAGCTGTTTTTT

size: few
V: TRBV6-5
D: -
J: TRBJ1-1
CDR3: CASNRGQILTEAFF
DNA: TGTGCCAGCAATAGAGGACAGATTCTGACTGAAGCTTTCTTT

size: few
V: TRBV10-3
D: TRBD2
J: TRBJ2-3
CDR3: CAISATTSGSNPADTQYF
DNA: TGTGCCATCAGTGCTACTACTAGCGGGAGCAACCCTGCAGATACGCAGTATTTT

size: -
V: TRBV5-1
D: -
J: TRBJ2-1
CDR3: CASSLQPLSNEQFF
DNA: TGCGCCAGCAGCTTACAGCCACTTAGCAATGAGCAGTTCTTC

size: -
V: TRBV7-8
D: TRBD1
J: TRBJ1-2
CDR3: CASSPRDRGTYGYTF
DNA: TGTGCCAGCAGCCCCCGGGACAGGGGAACTTATGGCTACACCTTC

size: few
V: TRBV13
D: TRBD2
J: TRBJ2-7
CDR3: CASSPRTSGPPREQYF
DNA: TGTGCCAGCAGCCCCCGGACTAGCGGCCCCCCGCGGGAGCAGTACTTC

size: -
V: TRBV30
D: -
J: TRBJ1-6
CDR3: CAWNRAGARRSPLHF
DNA: TGTGCCTGGAACCGAGCGGGGGCGCGGAGGTCACCCCTCCACTTT

size: once
V: TRBV7-9
D: -
J: TRBJ1-1
CDR3: CASSLARGQTSNTEAFF
DNA: TGTGCCAGCAGCTTAGCGCGGGGGCAGACCTCGAACACTGAAGCTTTCTTT

size: -
V: TRBV30
D: TRBD1
J: TRBJ1-2
CDR3: CAWTPGTGGGYTF
DNA: TGTGCCTGGACCCCAGGGACAGGGGGCGGCTACACCTTC

size: -
V: TRBV18
D: -
J: TRBJ1-1
CDR3: CASSPPRAYEAFF
DNA: TGTGCCAGCTCACCACCTCGAGCTTACGAAGCTTTCTTT

size: once
V: TRBV27
D: -
J: TRBJ1-1
CDR3: CASSLTMTMTEAFF
DNA: TGTGCCAGCAGTTTGACCATGACTATGACTGAAGCTTTCTTT

size: once
V: TRBV5-4
D: -
J: TRBJ1-1
CDR3: CASSFGQGLGTEAFF
DNA: TGTGCCAGCAGCTTTGGTCAGGGGTTAGGAACTGAAGCTTTCTTT

size: -
V: TRBV19
D: TRBD1
J: TRBJ1-1
CDR3: CASSRTGNTEAFF
DNA: TGTGCCAGTAGCCGGACAGGGAACACTGAAGCTTTCTTT

size: -
V: TRBV27
D: TRBD2
J: TRBJ2-1
CDR3: CASSLSWEGRNEQFF
DNA: TGTGCCAGCAGTTTATCGTGGGAGGGCCGCAATGAGCAGTTCTTC